These 25 T cell receptor beta chains originate from one sample sequenced in a study of CD8+CD57+ T cells in acquired aplastic anemia. Using genomic DNA as the template, TCR beta VDJ and CDR3 profiling was carried out. From the reads, TCRdb called clonotypes with MiXCR, one entry per CDR3 protein. The sample shows about 420,000 distinct CDR3 sequences, 65% to 75% of them seen only once. Sample: sorted CD4+, CD8+, or CD8+CD57+ T cells (not recorded which) from PBMCs. All receptors come from a human donor in good health, serving as a control.

Remarks on this clonotype: At one end, the junction sequence differs from germline, possibly due to a read error. This chain joins TRBV10-3 and TRBJ2-7; tentative D call: TRBD2 (6 bases). From germline, CDR1 is ENHRY and CDR2 SYGVKD. The CDR3 has 14 amino acids. The CDR3, as DNA: TGTGCCAGCAGTCCTTTGGCGGGGTACTACGAGCTGTACTTC. Translating gives CASSPLAGYYELYF.

On this clonotype: The missing conserved phenylalanine or tryptophan at the end of this CDR3 makes a read error likely. The J gene is TRBJ1-1, the V gene TRBV7-2; unclear D gene. V was clipped by 5 bases and J by 4 bases, with 11 bases between them. The CDR3 is 13 amino acids. Germline-derived CDR1 and CDR2 are SGHTA and FQGNSA. CDR3 sequence (DNA): TGTGCCAGCAGCACTAGTGGCGTCACTGAAGCTTTCTTA. Amino acid sequence: CASSTSGVTEAFL.

The chain recombines TRBV2 with TRBJ1-6; 11 bases align to TRBD1. The J call is doubtful: the DNA matches TRBJ2-5 better. There are 15 residues in the CDR3. The germline CDR1 and CDR2 sequences are SNHLY and FYNNEI. The CDR3 DNA reads as TGTGCCAGCAGCGCAATGGGACAGGGGGGATCACCCCAGTACTTC. This translates into CASSAMGQGGSPQYF.

This clonotype was recorded at least ten times. The chain couples TRBV28 to TRBJ2-7; TRBD2 aligns across 7 bases. Germline V gene lookup returns CDR1 MDHEN and CDR2 SYDVKM. The junction had 7 bases not matched to a gene; V was cut back by 7 bases and J by 1 base. The CDR3 is 14 amino acids. As DNA, the CDR3 is TGTGCCAGCATTCGGGGGGATTCATCCTACGAGCAGTACTTC. Its protein product is CASIRGDSSYEQYF. Full variable domain (missing parts from reference TRBV28 and TRBJ2-7): DVKVTQSSRYLVKRTGEKVFLECVQDMDHENMFWYRQDPGLGLRLIYFSYDVKMKEKGDIPEGYSVSREKKERFSLILESASTNQTSMYLCASIRGDSSYEQYFGPGTRLTVT.

This clonotype was detected a few times. Germline is not matched at one junction end, which may reflect a read error. V usage is TRBV9 and J usage is TRBJ2-3, with D possibly TRBD2 on 5 matching bases. In germline, CDR1 is SGDLS, CDR2 YYNGEE. The CDR3 consists of 14 residues. CDR3 in amino acids: CASSFHGELNYEHF. DNA for the CDR3: TGTGCCAGCAGCTTCCACGGGGAACTGAACTACGAGCATTTT. Drawing the rest from reference TRBV9 and TRBJ2-3, the complete variable domain is DSGVTQTPKHLITATGQRVTLRCSPRSGDLSVYWYQQSLDQGLQFLIQYYNGEERAKGNILERFSAQQFPDLHSELNLSSLELGDSALYFCASSFHGELNYEHFGPGTRLTVL.

This clonotype came up many times. J is TRBJ1-1 and V is TRBV10-3; D remains ambiguous. This CDR3 spans 14 amino acids. Per the germline V gene, CDR1 is ENHRY and CDR2 is SYGVKD. Trimming pared 3 bases from V and 3 bases from J, leaving 11 bases between. CDR3 sequence: CAISEQHMDTEAFF. DNA of the CDR3: TGTGCCATCAGTGAACAACATATGGACACTGAAGCTTTCTTT.

As regards this clonotype: A junction boundary mismatches the germline segment, possibly from a read error. CDR3 nucleotide sequence: TGTGCTAGCAGTGATTGTGTGTTAGGGGACTCTGGAAACACCATATATTTT. It translates to CASSDCVLGDSGNTIYF. This rearrangement joins TRBV2 to TRBJ1-3, with D maybe TRBD1 (5 bases). Germline V CDR1 and CDR2: SNHLY, FYNNEI. The CDR3 length is 17 residues.

V gene TRBV19 combines with J gene TRBJ2-1; D may correspond to TRBD1 or TRBD2 (5 bases each). The CDR3 extends over 16 amino acids. V lost 3 bases to trimming and J lost 0 bases, with 12 bases between them. Germline CDR1 reads LNHDA; CDR2 reads SQIVND (reference sequence). CDR3 DNA: TGTGCCAGTAGTATCACGGGGCCGAGCTCCTACAATGAGCAGTTCTTC. Translated, it gives CASSITGPSSYNEQFF.

CDR3 DNA sequence: TGCAGTGCCCTCCTAGCAACTAATGAAAAGTATTTT. This codes for CSALLATNEKYF. The rearrangement uses TRBV20-1 and TRBJ2-3; a possible D gene is TRBD2 (5 bases). V dropped 6 bases and J dropped 13 bases, with 20 bases sitting between them. The CDR3 runs 12 residues. The germline V gene encodes CDR1 DFQATT and CDR2 SNEGSKA (reference sequence).

This chain uses TRBV7-9 with TRBJ2-5; a weak D match, TRBD1 (7 bases). Germline-derived CDR1 and CDR2 are SEHNR and FQNEAQ (reference sequence). V was clipped by 4 bases and J by 0 bases, with 21 bases between them. CDR3 length equals 18 residues. DNA for the CDR3: TGTGCCAGCAGCTCCCTCTCCCAGGGGGGACTGTACCAAGAGACCCAGTACTTC. Its translation: CASSSLSQGGLYQETQYF.

For this clonotype: The conserved closing phenylalanine or tryptophan is absent in this CDR3, likely reflecting a read error. The DNA is omitted, as the CDR3 cannot be located on it reliably, and the CDR3 follows TCRdb's listing. The V and J genes are TRBV2 and TRBJ2-5; the D call TRBD1 from the table was never checked on the DNA. In germline, CDR1 is SNHLY, CDR2 FYNNEI. The CDR3 adds up to 13 amino acids, both ends counted. The CDR3 region is CASAPLDRETKYL.

V gene TRBV12-3 or TRBV12-4 combines with J gene TRBJ2-1, with 7 bases identical to TRBD2. The CDR3 has 11 residues. The V gene end was trimmed by 8 bases and the J gene end by 8 bases; junction bases not matched to a gene: 3. The CDR3 loop is CASRGVDEQFF. CDR3 in DNA: TGTGCCAGCCGGGGGGTTGATGAGCAGTTCTTC.

Note on this clonotype: In this CDR3 the conserved last residue, phenylalanine or tryptophan, is missing, so a read error is likely. The limits of the CDR3 on the DNA are not certain, so only TCRdb's listed CDR3 is given. The genes are TRBV7-7 and TRBJ2-5; no check of the table's D call, TRBD1, against the DNA was made. The CDR3 numbers 13 amino acids, ends counted. CDR1 and CDR2 from the germline V gene are SSHAT and FNYEAQ (reference sequence). This CDR3 is CASSLWTGERETQ.

This chain uses TRBV7-2 with TRBJ2-7; D is unclear. In germline, CDR1 is SGHTA, CDR2 FQGNSA. V lost 8 bases and J 7 bases, leaving 24 bases between the germline ends. This CDR3 spans 15 amino acids. The CDR3 protein is CASGRSTSSSNEQYF. CDR3 nucleotides: TGTGCCAGCGGTAGAAGCACAAGTTCCTCCAATGAGCAGTACTTC.

There are many counts of this clonotype. The rearrangement joins TRBV20-1 to TRBJ2-1; no firm D call. This CDR3 comprises 13 residues. Trimming left V 3 bases short and J 4 bases short, with 10 bases between. The germline V gene encodes CDR1 DFQATT and CDR2 SNEGSKA (reference sequence). The CDR3 loop reads CSARAYRYNEQFF. The CDR3 DNA reads as TGCAGTGCTAGGGCTTACCGTTACAATGAGCAGTTCTTC.

The chain combines TRBV6-2 or TRBV6-3 with TRBJ2-7, with a possible D match to TRBD1 (6 bases). The germline gives CDR1 MNHEY, CDR2 SVGEGT. This CDR3 spans 13 amino acids. The V and J ends lost 9 bases and 3 bases respectively, with 15 bases between them. The CDR3 reads CARDGYRDYEQYF. The CDR3 nucleotides are TGTGCCAGAGATGGATACAGGGACTACGAGCAGTACTTC.

The chain uses TRBV7-9 and TRBJ1-4; D call uncertain. Looked up from germline, CDR1 is SEHNR and CDR2 is FQNEAQ (reference sequence). The CDR3 has 15 residues. V was cut by 1 base and J by 15 bases, with 21 bases left in between. CDR3 protein: CASSLGPPNAEALFF. CDR3 nucleotide sequence: TGTGCCAGCAGCTTAGGTCCACCAAACGCTGAAGCTTTGTTTTTT.

The chain has TRBV9 and TRBJ1-1, with D possibly being TRBD1 (5 bases). The CDR3 extends over 12 amino acids. The V end was cut by 4 bases, the J end by 5 bases, with 9 bases between. CDR1 SGDLS and CDR2 YYNGEE come from the germline V gene. CDR3 nucleotides: TGTGCCAGCAGCTTCAGGGAAACTGAAGCTTTCTTT. Translating it yields CASSFRETEAFF.

The rearrangement uses TRBV10-3 and TRBJ2-3; 9 bases map to TRBD1. After removal of 10 bases from V and 2 bases from J, the junction contained 7 bases not matched to a gene. In germline, CDR1 is ENHRY, CDR2 SYGVKD. CDR3 length: 14 amino acids. The CDR3 DNA is TGTGCCAGCAGGGGGGACAGGGTCACAGATACGCAGTATTTT. It codes for CASRGDRVTDTQYF.

This sequence joins TRBV20-1 and TRBJ2-3, with D perhaps matching TRBD1 or TRBD2 (5 bases each). CDR3 length: 13 residues. Trimming pared 5 bases from V and 11 bases from J, leaving 20 bases between. CDR1 is DFQATT, CDR2 SNEGSKA, per germline (reference sequence). CDR3 sequence: CSASAGAWGEQYF. The CDR3 nucleotides are TGCAGTGCTTCGGCCGGGGCCTGGGGTGAGCAGTATTTT.

V usage is TRBV29-1 and J usage is TRBJ2-7; D uncertain. Deletions cut 4 bases from V and 9 bases from J, with 16 bases between. There are 12 residues in the CDR3. CDR1 and CDR2 from the germline V gene are SQVTM and ANQGSEA. The CDR3 sequence: CSVARTPFRQYF. The CDR3 DNA reads as TGCAGCGTTGCTCGTACACCCTTCCGGCAGTACTTC.

Worth noting for this clonotype: An end of the junction does not agree with germline; a read error may underlie this. V usage is TRBV7-2 and J usage is TRBJ1-2; 8 nucleotides agree with TRBD1. This CDR3 spans 14 amino acids. Germline V gene data show CDR1 as SGHTA and CDR2 as FQGNSA. The CDR3 DNA follows: TGTGCCAGCAGCTCCGGCGACAGGGGCCATGGATACACCTTC. Its translation: CASSSGDRGHGYTF.

The V and J genes are TRBV7-7 and TRBJ2-1; 7 nucleotides match TRBD2. Per the germline V gene, CDR1 is SSHAT and CDR2 is FNYEAQ (reference sequence). This CDR3 has 15 residues. J gave up 3 bases and V 5 bases, and 7 bases lay outside the gene matches. The CDR3 spells CASSPRAGDYNEQFF. CDR3 sequence (DNA): TGTGCCAGCAGCCCCCGGGCGGGAGACTACAATGAGCAGTTCTTC.

This clonotype was found once. The chain carries TRBV12-3 or TRBV12-4 and TRBJ2-3, with a possible D match to TRBD2 (6 bases). The CDR3 is made up of 13 amino acids. Trimming pared 8 bases from V and 0 bases from J, leaving 9 bases between. CDR3 protein: CASGRGSTDTQYF. Written as DNA, the CDR3 is TGTGCCAGCGGCCGGGGGAGCACAGATACGCAGTATTTT.

V gene TRBV29-1 combines with J gene TRBJ1-4; D gene unclear. CDR1 and CDR2 from the germline V gene are SQVTM and ANQGSEA. This CDR3 has 12 amino acids. The V and J ends lost 4 bases and 8 bases respectively, with 11 bases between them. This CDR3 is CSVGEGGEKLFF. The DNA for the CDR3 is TGCAGCGTTGGGGAGGGTGGGGAAAAACTGTTTTTT. The full variable domain, in which reference TRBV29-1 and TRBJ1-4 provide the parts outside the CDR3, is SAVISQKPSRDICQRGTSLTIQCQVDSQVTMMFWYRQQPGQSLTLIATANQGSEATYESGFVIDKFPISRPNLTFSTLTVSNMSPEDSSIYLCSVGEGGEKLFFGSGTQLSVL.